Listed here are 26 T cell receptor beta chains from one sample, sequenced in a study of blood T cells in healthy people across ages. Combining a sample-barcoded 5' primer with a J-beta primer mix, a second PCR ran for roughly 7 to 11 cycles. TCRdb called the 5' RACE reads again in MiXCR, with one record for every CDR3 protein. In the table there are 850,000 to 950,000 distinct CDR3 sequences, around 26% of which are singletons. What was sequenced was blood. The receptor source for this set is a woman of 80 years or more in good health.

This clonotype has more than one count but fewer than ten. V gene TRBV12-3 or TRBV12-4 combines with J gene TRBJ2-3; 9 nucleotides agree with TRBD2. CDR3 length equals 15 residues. Trimming at V came to 3 bases and at J to 4 bases, leaving 5 bases not matched to a gene. The CDR3 reads CASSFRRGGADTQYF. The CDR3 coding sequence is TGTGCCAGCAGTTTTAGGCGGGGGGGCGCAGATACGCAGTATTTT.

This clonotype was seen a handful of times. The chain joins TRBV20-1 to TRBJ1-1, with D possibly being TRBD1 (6 bases). Germline V gene data show CDR1 as DFQATT and CDR2 as SNEGSKA (reference sequence). V was trimmed by 6 bases and J by 5 bases, leaving 19 bases between them. The CDR3 runs to 14 residues. CDR3 in amino acids: CSAQRGGVKTEAFF. The CDR3 DNA reads TGCAGTGCCCAACGGGGGGGCGTAAAGACTGAAGCTTTCTTT.

In this sample, this clonotype turned up a few times. The rearrangement links TRBV20-1 to TRBJ1-1; D is possibly TRBD1 (6 bases). CDR1 DFQATT and CDR2 SNEGSKA come from the germline V gene (reference sequence). The CDR3 contains 15 residues. The V end was cut by 0 bases, the J end by 5 bases, with 16 bases between. The DNA of the CDR3 is TGCAGTGCTAGAGACCGGGCGCTAGGGGGGACTGAAGCTTTCTTT. This encodes CSARDRALGGTEAFF.

This clonotype came up many times. The rearrangement uses TRBV4-3 and TRBJ1-5; the D is unclear. The germline V gene has CDR1 LGHNA and CDR2 YSLEER. This CDR3 spans 13 amino acids. Trimming removed 3 bases at V and 5 bases at J, with 8 bases between. CDR3 loop: CASSQGTYQPQHF. The CDR3, as DNA: TGCGCCAGCAGCCAGGGAACCTATCAGCCCCAGCATTTT.

This clonotype was picked up a small number of times. V usage is TRBV13 and J usage is TRBJ2-4; D unclear. This CDR3 is 11 amino acids long. CDR1 PRHDT and CDR2 FYEKMQ come from the germline V gene (reference sequence). The V gene lost 3 bases and the J gene lost 13 bases, with 10 bases spanning the gap. The CDR3, as DNA: TGTGCCAGCAGCTTCAGGTCCAAACAGTACTTC. This sequence encodes CASSFRSKQYF. Combining the CDR3 with reference TRBV13 and TRBJ2-4 gives the whole variable domain AAGVIQSPRHLIKEKRETATLKCYPIPRHDTVYWYQQGPGQDPQFLISFYEKMQSDKGSIPDRFSAQQFSDYHSELNMSSLELGDSALYFCASSFRSKQYFGAGTRLSVL.

Regarding this clonotype: At one end, the junction sequence differs from germline, possibly due to a read error. The chain is built from TRBV12-3 or TRBV12-4 and TRBJ2-3; 10 bases agree with TRBD1. This CDR3 is built from 14 residues. CDR3 DNA sequence: TGTGCCAGCAGTTTAGGACAGGGGGCAGATATGCAGTATTTT. Residues: CASSLGQGADMQYF.

The rearrangement uses TRBV10-3 and TRBJ2-7; possibly TRBD1 or TRBD2 for D (5 bases each). The CDR3 is 15 amino acids. Trimming cost V 4 bases and J 4 bases, with 17 bases left between them. The germline CDR1 and CDR2 sequences are ENHRY and SYGVKD. The CDR3 is CAISAGPRDNYEQYF. The DNA for the CDR3 is TGTGCCATCAGTGCGGGACCGCGAGATAATTACGAGCAGTACTTC.

This clonotype was seen repeatedly, ten times or more. The genes are TRBV3-1 and TRBJ2-7, with unresolved D. V was cut by 1 base and J by 7 bases, with 8 bases left in between. CDR1 is LGHDT, CDR2 YNNKEL, per germline (reference sequence). This CDR3 contains 12 residues. The CDR3 loop reads CASSQGNREQYF. The CDR3 region has the DNA TGTGCCAGCAGCCAAGGAAACAGAGAGCAGTACTTC.

Ten or more counts support this clonotype. The rearrangement links TRBV28 to TRBJ2-1; 7 bases agree with TRBD1. V shed 5 bases and J 6 bases; nucleotides not matched to a gene: 10. Per the germline V gene, CDR1 is MDHEN and CDR2 is SYDVKM. CDR3 size: 15 residues. CDR3 amino acids: CASSLPGQRGNEQFF. The CDR3 DNA reads TGTGCCAGCAGTCTTCCGGGACAGAGGGGCAATGAGCAGTTCTTC.

V usage is TRBV7-2 and J usage is TRBJ2-3; TRBD2 agrees at 14 bases. The CDR3 length is 21 residues. Per the germline V gene, CDR1 is SGHTA and CDR2 is FQGNSA. V gave up 1 base and J gave up 4 bases; unmatched junction bases: 16. In nucleotides, the CDR3 is TGTGCCAGCAGCTTAGGAGTGGGACTAGCGGGGGTCCTGAATGTTGCAGATACGCAGTATTTT. It is translated as CASSLGVGLAGVLNVADTQYF.

Concerning this clonotype itself: This may come from a read error, since a much larger clone is one base off. This chain connects TRBV10-3 to TRBJ2-5; D may be TRBD1 or TRBD2 (6 bases each). This CDR3 has 12 residues. Germline CDR1 ENHRY, CDR2 SYGVKD. The V gene lost 6 bases and the J gene lost 11 bases, with 16 bases spanning the gap. As DNA, the CDR3 is TGTGCCATCAGAGGGGGGCCTGGTGAGCAGTACTTC. This translates into CAIRGGPGEQYF.

This clonotype was found many times. This chain joins TRBV20-1 and TRBJ2-5; 11 bases fit TRBD1. Germline-derived CDR1 and CDR2 are DFQATT and SNEGSKA (reference sequence). With 1 base clipped from V and 5 bases from J, the junction kept 9 bases outside the gene matches. The CDR3 contains 16 residues. Written as DNA, the CDR3 is TGCAGTGCTAGAGCTTTCGGGACAGGGGGAAGGGAGACCCAGTACTTC. Its translation is CSARAFGTGGRETQYF.

As DNA, the CDR3 is TGTGCCAGCAGCCTATGGCTAGCGGGAGGCACCTACGAGCAGTACTTC. Translation: CASSLWLAGGTYEQYF. This chain uses TRBV7-8 with TRBJ2-7; 11 bases line up with TRBD2. Losses at the gene ends were 5 bases for V and 2 bases for J; bases not matched to a gene: 8. The V gene's germline CDR1 is SGHVS and CDR2 FQNEAQ. The CDR3 runs 16 residues.

This clonotype was picked up one time. Possible read error: a much larger clone is one base away. The chain employs TRBV11-2 and TRBJ2-5; 7 bases map to TRBD1. This CDR3 region has 15 residues. Trimming cost V 6 bases and J 11 bases; bases outside gene matches: 18. From germline, CDR1 is SGHAT and CDR2 FQNNGV. DNA of the CDR3: TGTGCCAGCAGGCACAGGGCAGGGGGTTACAATGAGCAGTACTTC. Residues: CASRHRAGGYNEQYF.

This clonotype was counted ten times or more. This chain links TRBV6-4 with TRBJ2-7; D gene uncertain. The V and J ends lost 9 bases and 2 bases respectively, with 14 bases between them. The V gene's germline CDR1 is MRHNA and CDR2 SNTAGT. This CDR3 is built from 13 residues. CDR3 region: CASHRQPAYEQYF. CDR3 sequence (DNA): TGTGCCAGTCACCGACAACCAGCCTACGAGCAGTACTTC.

This clonotype was detected ten times or more. V gene TRBV9 combines with J gene TRBJ2-5, with a tentative D call TRBD1 (7 bases). Germline values: CDR1 SGDLS, CDR2 YYNGEE. Trimming took 1 base from V and 4 from J, leaving 11 bases between them. The CDR3 totals 14 residues. CDR3 sequence (DNA): TGTGCCAGCAGCGTACAGGGGGGAGGAGAGACCCAGTACTTC. Translated: CASSVQGGGETQYF.

This clonotype appeared many times. The genes are TRBV7-2 and TRBJ1-2, with TRBD1 matching 9 bases. CDR1 is SGHTA, CDR2 FQGNSA, per germline. V shed 5 bases, J shed 4 bases, and the junction held 17 bases outside the gene matches. The CDR3 has 18 amino acids. The CDR3 region is CASSHPDRGKVGSYGYTF. The CDR3 nucleotides are TGTGCCAGCAGCCATCCCGACAGGGGGAAAGTAGGGAGCTATGGCTACACCTTC.

About this clonotype: This may stem from a read error, because a much larger clone lies one nucleotide away. The chain combines TRBV20-1 with TRBJ2-7; D not resolved. The CDR3 extends over 13 amino acids. The germline CDR1 and CDR2 sequences are DFQATT and SNEGSKA (reference sequence). Deletions cut 6 bases from V and 7 bases from J, with 19 bases between. The CDR3 DNA reads as TGCAGTGCCCCAAGACTCGGCTTCAATGAGCAGTACTTC. Protein sequence: CSAPRLGFNEQYF.

This clonotype was seen many times. This chain connects TRBV7-2 to TRBJ2-7; TRBD1 matches 9 bases. Germline V gene lookup returns CDR1 SGHTA and CDR2 FQGNSA. The CDR3 consists of 14 residues. Germline trimming cut 6 bases from V and 5 bases from J; bases unmatched to any gene: 8. The CDR3 protein is CASREQGARNEQYF. The CDR3 region has the DNA TGTGCCAGCAGGGAACAGGGGGCGCGGAACGAGCAGTACTTC.

The chain is built from TRBV7-3 and TRBJ1-6, with TRBD1 identical over 9 bases. Germline V CDR1 and CDR2: SGHTA, FQGTGA. The CDR3 is 15 residues long. Unmatched junction bases numbered 4, after V lost 2 bases and J lost 8 bases. CDR3 bases: TGTGCCAGCAGCTTAGGGACAGGGCTGCATTCACCCCTCCACTTT. This sequence encodes CASSLGTGLHSPLHF. Based on the CDR3 plus reference TRBV7-3 and TRBJ1-6, the full variable domain is GAGVSQTPSNKVTEKGKYVELRCDPISGHTALYWYRQSLGQGPEFLIYFQGTGAADDSGLPNDRFFAVRPEGSVSTLKIQRTERGDSAVYLCASSLGTGLHSPLHFGNGTRLTVT.

The sample holds many counts of this clonotype. The J gene is TRBJ1-1, the V gene TRBV20-1; no firm D call. This CDR3 has 13 residues. V lost 5 bases and J lost 3, with 13 bases in between. In germline, CDR1 is DFQATT, CDR2 SNEGSKA (reference sequence). For the CDR3, the DNA is TGCAGTGCTCGACTAACGGGAGACACTGAAGCTTTCTTT. It translates to CSARLTGDTEAFF.

Concerning this clonotype itself: This could be a read error, since a much larger clone is one nucleotide away. This chain connects TRBV12-3 or TRBV12-4 to TRBJ2-7; D not resolved. The CDR3 consists of 14 residues. Between the trimmed V and J ends, which lost 6 bases and 3 bases, there was a span of 15 bases. In DNA form, the CDR3 reads TGTGCCAGCAGGCCGGAGACGGTAGTCTACGAGCAGTACTTC. It is translated as CASRPETVVYEQYF.

Worth noting for this clonotype: A much more abundant neighbour one base away suggests this may be a read error. This chain joins TRBV12-3 or TRBV12-4 and TRBJ2-5; D is perhaps TRBD2 (5 bases). This CDR3 has 16 residues. The V end lost 3 bases, the J end lost 11 bases, and 25 bases lay between the germline ends. CDR3 in amino acids: CASSFLKRSDVNEQYF. The CDR3 region has the DNA TGTGCCAGCAGTTTTCTGAAGCGGAGTGATGTCAATGAGCAGTACTTC.

V and J are TRBV30 and TRBJ2-5, with D perhaps matching TRBD2 (5 bases). Germline V CDR1 and CDR2: GTSNPN, SVGIG (reference sequence). The CDR3 runs 13 residues. V lost 3 bases, J lost 9 bases, and 17 bases lay in between. CDR3 bases: TGTGCCTGGAGCTGGACTCACCTCGGGGCCCAGTACTTC. Translation gives CAWSWTHLGAQYF.

This chain links TRBV18 with TRBJ1-1; weak D call: TRBD1 (6 bases). Germline-derived CDR1 and CDR2 are KGHSH and LQKENI. The CDR3 runs to 16 residues. Trimming took 4 bases from V and 2 from J, leaving 17 bases between them. The CDR3 sequence is CASSRNTGRSNTEAFF. The CDR3 nucleotides are TGTGCCAGCTCACGAAACACAGGGCGGTCTAACACTGAAGCTTTCTTT.

There are a few counts of this clonotype. This chain joins TRBV18 and TRBJ2-6; TRBD1 might be the D (5 bases). The V end was cut by 3 bases, the J end by 0 bases, with 9 bases between. Germline V gene sequence: CDR1 KGHSH, CDR2 LQKENI. This CDR3 has 16 residues. As DNA, the CDR3 is TGTGCCAGCTCACCCCTTGACAGCTCTGGGGCCAACGTCCTGACTTTC. Protein sequence: CASSPLDSSGANVLTF.